This T cell receptor beta chain was retrieved from a study of cytomegalovirus exposure and HLA in healthy donors. Overall study: Genetic ancestry analysis placed approximately 79% of the roughly 400 donors that were genotyped in the Caucasian-associated cluster. Study conclusions and caveats: CMV serostatus was the only recorded immune exposure for donors. The CMV antigen specificity of three CMV-associated chains was confirmed through in vitro analysis.

Researchers ran the PCR with 60 Vbeta and 13 Jbeta primers. Using immunoSEQ multiplex PCR, the repertoire was profiled, and TCRdb retains in-frame clones only, with some absent. The sample yields 100,000 or so clones, around 74% seen once. With regard to this clone: Its antigen is still unknown. This may be a read error: a much more frequent sequence differs by one nucleotide.

Trimming stripped 5 bases from V and 3 bases from J, with 7 bases between. Per germline, CDR1 MGHDK and CDR2 SYGVNS. The CDR3 runs to 12 residues. The source material was PBMCs. The TCR originated in a male donor in good health and CMV-seropositive. The V gene is TRBV25-1, the J gene TRBJ1-1; D possibly corresponds to TRBD1 (5 bases). The CDR3 sequence: CASSWGDTEAFF. DNA for the CDR3: TGTGCCAGCAGTTGGGGGGACACTGAAGCTTTCTTT.